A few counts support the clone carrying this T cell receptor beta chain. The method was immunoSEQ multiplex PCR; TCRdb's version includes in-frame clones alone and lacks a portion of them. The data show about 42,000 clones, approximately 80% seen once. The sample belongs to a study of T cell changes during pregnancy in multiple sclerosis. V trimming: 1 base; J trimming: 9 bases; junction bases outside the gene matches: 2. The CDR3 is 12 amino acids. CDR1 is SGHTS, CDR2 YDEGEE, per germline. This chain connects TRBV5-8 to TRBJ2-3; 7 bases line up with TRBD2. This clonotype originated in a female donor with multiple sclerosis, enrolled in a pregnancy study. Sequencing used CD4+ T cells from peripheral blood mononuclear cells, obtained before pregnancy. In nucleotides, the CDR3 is TGTGCCAGCAGCTTGCCGGGAGGAACGCAGTATTTT. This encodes CASSLPGGTQYF. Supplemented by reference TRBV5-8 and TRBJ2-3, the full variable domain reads EAGVTQSPTHLIKTRGQQATLRCSPISGHTSVYWYQQALGLGLQFLLWYDEGEERNRGNFPPRFSGRQFPNYSSELNVNALELEDSALYLCASSLPGGTQYFGPGTRLTVL.